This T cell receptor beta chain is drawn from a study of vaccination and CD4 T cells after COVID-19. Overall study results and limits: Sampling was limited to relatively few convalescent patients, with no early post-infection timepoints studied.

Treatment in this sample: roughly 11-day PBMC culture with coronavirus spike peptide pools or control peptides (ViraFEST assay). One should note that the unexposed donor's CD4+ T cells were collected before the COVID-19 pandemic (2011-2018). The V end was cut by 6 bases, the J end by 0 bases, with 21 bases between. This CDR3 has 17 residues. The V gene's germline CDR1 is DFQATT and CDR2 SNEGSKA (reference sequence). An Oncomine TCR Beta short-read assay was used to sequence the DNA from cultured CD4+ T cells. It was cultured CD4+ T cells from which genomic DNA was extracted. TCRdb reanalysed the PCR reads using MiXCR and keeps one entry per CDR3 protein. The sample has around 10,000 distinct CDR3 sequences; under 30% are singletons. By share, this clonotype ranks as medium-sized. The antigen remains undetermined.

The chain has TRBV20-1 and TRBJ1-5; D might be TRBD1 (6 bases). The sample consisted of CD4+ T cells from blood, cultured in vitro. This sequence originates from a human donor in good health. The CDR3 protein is CSASDKRQADSNQPQHF. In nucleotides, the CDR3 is TGCAGTGCCTCAGATAAGAGACAGGCGGATAGCAATCAGCCCCAGCATTTT.